The 28 T cell receptor beta chains below all came from one sample that was sequenced in a study of cytomegalovirus exposure and HLA in healthy donors (dated by TCRdb to about 2017). The library was made by the immunoSEQ multiplex PCR assay. For the multiplex PCR, a mixture combining 60 forward primers for TCR Vbeta segments and 13 reverse primers for TCR Jbeta segments was used. In its TCRdb copy, this immuneACCESS table keeps in-frame sequences only and misses some clones. Where compared with another copy, unresolved V genes explain less than half of these, and the others have no known cause. The sample table records roughly 200,000 clones; 82% of these occur just once. The biggest ten clones account for 2.7% of the sample. What was sequenced was PBMCs. The receptors shown here come from a woman between 35 and 50 years old in good health and CMV-seronegative.

V is TRBV19 and J is TRBJ2-3, with D perhaps matching TRBD2 (6 bases). Per germline, CDR1 LNHDA and CDR2 SQIVND (reference sequence). Trimming left V 3 bases short and J 10 bases short, with 8 bases between. The CDR3 extends over 11 amino acids. The CDR3 DNA reads TGTGCCAGTAGTATGGGCGGGGCGCAGTATTTT. Amino acids: CASSMGGAQYF.

The rearrangement links TRBV7-9 to TRBJ2-7; D unresolved. This CDR3 has 14 residues. The germline V gene encodes CDR1 SEHNR and CDR2 FQNEAQ (reference sequence). Deletions cut 7 bases from V and 5 bases from J, with 18 bases between. The CDR3 sequence is CASTPIGSRDEQYF. In DNA form, the CDR3 reads TGTGCCAGCACCCCGATAGGTAGTCGGGACGAGCAGTACTTC.

Details on this clone: A read error may account for a junction end that differs from germline. The same CDR3 also results from other DNA sequences found in this sample. V and J are TRBV2 and TRBJ1-1; maybe TRBD1 (5 bases). Germline values: CDR1 SNHLY, CDR2 FYNNEI. This CDR3 contains 15 residues. As DNA, the CDR3 is TGTGCCAGCAGCGAAGCTCGGGGGGTGAACACTGAAGCTTTCTTT. The encoded protein is CASSEARGVNTEAFF. Full variable domain (outside the CDR3, taken from reference TRBV2 and TRBJ1-1): EPEVTQTPSHQVTQMGQEVILRCVPISNHLYFYWYRQILGQKVEFLVSFYNNEISEKSEIFDDQFSVERPDGSNFTLKIRSTKLEDSAMYFCASSEARGVNTEAFFGQGTRLTVV.

The gene calls are TRBV2 and TRBJ2-7; D possibly corresponds to TRBD2 (5 bases). This CDR3 region has 14 residues. Germline CDR1 and CDR2: SNHLY and FYNNEI. V lost 2 bases to trimming and J lost 6 bases, with 14 bases between them. As DNA, the CDR3 is TGTGCCAGCAGTGAAAATCGGGCGGGCGGCGAGCAGTACTTC. Amino acids: CASSENRAGGEQYF.

The chain couples TRBV4-1 to TRBJ2-7, with D tentatively TRBD2 (5 bases). Per the germline V gene, CDR1 is MGHRA and CDR2 is YSYEKL. The CDR3 has 11 amino acids. The V end was cut by 1 base, the J end by 10 bases, with 8 bases between. Here the CDR3 DNA reads TGCGCCAGCAGCCAAGCCCGGGGTCAGTACTTC. This sequence encodes CASSQARGQYF.

This clone was observed a single time. The chain carries TRBV30 and TRBJ1-1, with D uncertain. Germline-derived CDR1 and CDR2 are GTSNPN and SVGIG (reference sequence). The V end lost 0 bases, the J end lost 6 bases, and 8 bases lay between the germline ends. The CDR3 has 12 residues. CDR3 sequence (DNA): TGTGCCTGGAGTGTAATGGGCCCTGAAGCTTTCTTT. Its protein product is CAWSVMGPEAFF.

The chain links TRBV11-2 to TRBJ2-7; D is uncertain. The CDR3 runs 13 residues. Between the trimmed V and J ends, which lost 3 bases and 4 bases, there was a span of 10 bases. Germline lookup yields CDR1 SGHAT and CDR2 FQNNGV. The CDR3: CASSLAELYEQYF. The DNA for the CDR3 is TGTGCCAGCAGCTTGGCGGAACTTTACGAGCAGTACTTC.

Written as DNA, the CDR3 is TGTGCCAGCAGTCCACTCTTTTCCCGGGAATGGAACGAGCAGTACTTC. Translated, it gives CASSPLFSREWNEQYF. The chain recombines TRBV28 with TRBJ2-7, with D tentatively TRBD2 (5 bases). The V gene's germline CDR1 is MDHEN and CDR2 SYDVKM. V lost 5 bases and J lost 5, with 22 bases in between. The CDR3 is 16 residues long.

The chain employs TRBV2 and TRBJ1-1, with D uncertain. Trimming took 4 bases from V and 8 from J, leaving 11 bases between them. CDR1 is SNHLY, CDR2 FYNNEI, per germline. CDR3 length: 12 residues. The DNA of the CDR3 is TGTGCCAGCAGTGGGGAGATAGGAGAAGCTTTCTTT. Translated: CASSGEIGEAFF.

The CDR3 DNA reads TGTGCCAGTAGTATAGGACACGGTAACACCCCTTCCTACGAGCAGTACTTC. Translating it yields CASSIGHGNTPSYEQYF. The J gene is TRBJ2-7, the V gene TRBV19; D not resolved. This CDR3 has 17 residues. The V end was cut by 1 base, the J end by 1 base, with 17 bases between. CDR1 LNHDA and CDR2 SQIVND come from the germline V gene (reference sequence). The full variable domain, rest sourced from reference TRBV19 and TRBJ2-7, is DGGITQSPKYLFRKEGQNVTLSCEQNLNHDAMYWYRQDPGQGLRLIYYSQIVNDFQKGDIAEGYSVSREKKESFPLTVTSAQKNPTAFYLCASSIGHGNTPSYEQYFGPGTRLTVT.

The chain has TRBV6-6 and TRBJ1-1; unclear D gene. CDR1 MNHNY and CDR2 SVGAGI come from the germline V gene (reference sequence). Trimming pared 5 bases from V and 8 bases from J, leaving 12 bases between. This CDR3 comprises 12 residues. CDR3 DNA sequence: TGTGCCAGCAGTGACCTTCTAGAAGAAGCTTTCTTT. This codes for CASSDLLEEAFF.

The table lists this clone with a few counts. J is TRBJ2-1 and V is TRBV19, with D perhaps matching TRBD1 (6 bases). CDR3 length equals 13 residues. Trimming pared 3 bases from V and 7 bases from J, leaving 10 bases between. Germline V gene lookup returns CDR1 LNHDA and CDR2 SQIVND (reference sequence). The CDR3: CASSMGAINEQFF. CDR3 in DNA: TGTGCCAGTAGTATGGGGGCTATAAATGAGCAGTTCTTC.

V is TRBV5-1 and J is TRBJ1-2; tentatively, D is TRBD1 (5 bases). The CDR3 is 16 residues long. Per the germline V gene, CDR1 is SGHRS and CDR2 is YFSETQ. V lost 4 bases and J lost 8, with 24 bases in between. The CDR3 coding sequence is TGCGCCAGCAGCATAGGGGTATCGTCATTGGAAGGGGGCTACACCTTC. This gives the protein CASSIGVSSLEGGYTF.

V usage is TRBV15 and J usage is TRBJ1-1; D perhaps matches TRBD1 (6 bases). In germline, CDR1 is LNHNV, CDR2 YYDKDF (reference sequence). V was clipped by 1 base and J by 5 bases, with 14 bases between them. CDR3 length: 15 residues. The CDR3 loop is CATSRAAGGRTEAFF. CDR3 coding DNA: TGTGCCACCAGCAGAGCGGCCGGGGGGCGAACTGAAGCTTTCTTT.

The gene calls are TRBV5-1 and TRBJ1-1; D call uncertain. The CDR3 consists of 13 residues. The V gene lost 1 base and the J gene lost 6 bases, with 10 bases spanning the gap. Germline V lookup: CDR1 SGHRS, CDR2 YFSETQ. CDR3 sequence: CASSLYGTPEAFF. CDR3 coding DNA: TGCGCCAGCAGCTTGTATGGCACCCCTGAAGCTTTCTTT.

This clone showed up just once. The chain uses TRBV10-3 and TRBJ1-3, with 11 bases identical to TRBD1. The germline gives CDR1 ENHRY, CDR2 SYGVKD. V was clipped by 7 bases and J by 4 bases; unmatched bases: 9. This CDR3 is 16 amino acids long. CDR3 nucleotides: TGTGCCATCACCGCTGGACAGGGGGCGCAGGGAAACACCATATATTTT. Translation: CAITAGQGAQGNTIYF.

This chain connects TRBV7-3 to TRBJ2-3; 13 positions match TRBD2. The CDR3 loop spans 16 amino acids. Germline assignment: CDR1 SGHTA and CDR2 FQGTGA. The ends lost 5 bases at V and 5 bases at J; junction bases unmatched: 7. The CDR3 DNA is TGTGCCAGCAGCCCCGGACTAGCGGGAGCGGGAGATACGCAGTATTTT. Protein: CASSPGLAGAGDTQYF.

The rearrangement uses TRBV2 and TRBJ1-2; possible D gene TRBD1, 5 bases. In germline, CDR1 is SNHLY, CDR2 FYNNEI. The CDR3 spans 15 residues. V lost 6 bases and J lost 3, with 17 bases in between. The CDR3 protein is CASRGGDPRDYGYTF. The CDR3 coding sequence is TGTGCCAGCAGGGGCGGGGACCCAAGGGACTATGGCTACACCTTC.

The V and J genes are TRBV27 and TRBJ1-1, with TRBD1 matching 10 bases. The J segment lost 1 base and the V segment lost 0 bases, leaving 11 bases of the junction unmatched. CDR3 length: 19 amino acids. From germline, CDR1 is MNHEY and CDR2 SMNVEV (reference sequence). DNA of the CDR3: TGTGCCAGCAGTTTATCGTTCAGGACAGGGGGGATGCAGAACACTGAAGCTTTCTTT. Amino acids: CASSLSFRTGGMQNTEAFF.

About this clone itself: Other nucleotide sequences from this sample produce the same CDR3. V and J are TRBV7-9 and TRBJ2-7; tentative D call: TRBD2 (5 bases). The germline gives CDR1 SEHNR, CDR2 FQNEAQ (reference sequence). The V and J ends lost 4 bases and 3 bases respectively, with 7 bases between them. The CDR3 runs to 12 residues. CDR3 residues: CASSSSSYEQYF. CDR3 sequence (DNA): TGTGCCAGCAGCTCTAGCAGCTACGAGCAGTACTTC.

The chain combines TRBV2 with TRBJ2-1; 10 bases are shared with TRBD1. Germline V gives CDR1 SNHLY, CDR2 FYNNEI. V was clipped by 6 bases and J by 8 bases; unmatched bases: 10. This CDR3 comprises 15 residues. CDR3 loop: CASSSQGQGRYEQFF. The CDR3 DNA reads TGTGCCAGCAGCTCCCAGGGACAGGGGAGGTATGAGCAGTTCTTC.

The chain links TRBV6-6 to TRBJ2-7; tentatively, D is TRBD1 (6 bases). The V gene lost 4 bases and the J gene lost 7 bases, with 14 bases spanning the gap. This CDR3 has 13 residues. From germline, CDR1 is MNHNY and CDR2 SVGAGI (reference sequence). CDR3 nucleotide sequence: TGTGCCAGCAGTTCCCAGGTAGGGGGTGAGCAGTACTTC. It is translated as CASSSQVGGEQYF.

This chain connects TRBV5-4 to TRBJ1-2; D unclear. V was pared by 0 bases and J by 3 bases, with 6 bases between. CDR3 length: 13 residues. CDR1 is SGHNT, CDR2 YYREEE, per germline (reference sequence). CDR3 DNA sequence: TGTGCCAGCAGCTTGGGCGGGTACTATGGCTACACCTTC. This translates into CASSLGGYYGYTF.

This sequence joins TRBV18 and TRBJ2-1; 13 bases are a match to TRBD2. The CDR3 runs to 16 residues. Per germline, CDR1 KGHSH and CDR2 LQKENI. Trimming removed 3 bases from V and 4 bases from J; junction bases left unmatched: 3. The CDR3 nucleotides are TGTGCCAGCTCACCGGGACTAGCGGGATCTTACAATGAGCAGTTCTTC. Translating it yields CASSPGLAGSYNEQFF.

The V call is TRBV10-3, the J call TRBJ1-2, with D tentatively TRBD1 (5 bases). CDR1 is ENHRY, CDR2 SYGVKD, per germline. This CDR3 comprises 10 residues. This CDR3 reads CAWEGNGYTF. The CDR3 DNA sequence: TGTGCATGGGAGGGGAATGGCTACACCTTC.

The V and J genes are TRBV28 and TRBJ2-3; 10 bases align to TRBD2. The CDR3 spans 16 residues. The V and J ends lost 6 bases and 1 base, in that order; junction bases with no gene match: 7. Germline-derived CDR1 and CDR2 are MDHEN and SYDVKM. CDR3 in amino acids: CASSMPLAGGTDTQYF. The CDR3 coding sequence is TGTGCCAGCAGCATGCCTCTAGCGGGAGGCACAGATACGCAGTATTTT. Combining the CDR3 with reference TRBV28 and TRBJ2-3 gives the whole variable domain DVKVTQSSRYLVKRTGEKVFLECVQDMDHENMFWYRQDPGLGLRLIYFSYDVKMKEKGDIPEGYSVSREKKERFSLILESASTNQTSMYLCASSMPLAGGTDTQYFGPGTRLTVL.

The genes are TRBV7-9 and TRBJ2-1, with D uncertain. V lost 5 bases to trimming and J lost 3 bases, with 11 bases between them. The germline CDR1 and CDR2 sequences are SEHNR and FQNEAQ (reference sequence). This CDR3 is built from 14 residues. This CDR3 reads CASSPPGSYNEQFF. DNA of the CDR3: TGTGCCAGCAGCCCCCCGGGTAGCTACAATGAGCAGTTCTTC.

The chain recombines TRBV7-2 with TRBJ2-7; possibly TRBD1 for D (5 bases). This CDR3 contains 14 residues. Germline V gene lookup returns CDR1 SGHTA and CDR2 FQGNSA. Trimming cost V 5 bases and J 2 bases, with 13 bases left between them. The CDR3 reads CASSRQLQTYEQYF. The CDR3 coding sequence is TGTGCCAGCAGCCGACAGTTGCAAACCTACGAGCAGTACTTC. Based on the CDR3 plus reference TRBV7-2 and TRBJ2-7, the full variable domain is GAGVSQSPSNKVTEKGKDVELRCDPISGHTALYWYRQSLGQGLEFLIYFQGNSAPDKSGLPSDRFSAERTGGSVSTLTIQRTQQEDSAVYLCASSRQLQTYEQYFGPGTRLTVT.